This TCR beta chain was retrieved from a study of Graves' ophthalmopathy and Graves' hyperthyroidism. Ten or more counts support this clonotype. Germline V lookup: CDR1 SGHRS, CDR2 YFSETQ. Trimming took 4 bases from V and 5 from J; bases not matched to a gene: 7. There are 15 residues in the CDR3. From RNA, the CDR3 regions of TCR beta chains were amplified and sequenced. Second-round multiplex PCR came after a first-round RT-PCR that employed HTBI primers. TCRdb re-called the multiplex PCR reads through MiXCR, storing one row per CDR3 protein. This sample has 900,000 to 1,200,000 distinct CDR3 sequences, with less than 45% found just once.

The V and J genes are TRBV5-1 and TRBJ1-5; 9 bases are a match to TRBD1. The sequencing input was peripheral blood or thyroid tissue (not recorded which). This TCR came from an adult man with Graves' hyperthyroidism. The CDR3 DNA reads TGCGCCAGCAGCCGAACAGGGGGCGCATATCAGCCCCAGCATTTT. It codes for CASSRTGGAYQPQHF.